The T cell receptor beta chain under discussion was sequenced for a study of blood T cell repertoires in COVID-19. In the study overall: The origin of the acute and convalescent COVID-19 samples was the United States, Italy and Spain. T cells, B-cell-depleted T cells, or PBMCs supplied cDNA or gDNA.

Trimming cost V 9 bases and J 8 bases; bases outside gene matches: 7. This CDR3 is 13 amino acids long. CDR1 is LGHNA and CDR2 is YNFKEQ in the germline V gene. The repertoire was sequenced with immunoSEQ multiplex PCR; TCRdb's copy has only in-frame clones and lacks some. The sample shows about 360,000 clones, roughly 90% of them seen only once. Sample: PBMCs or T cells enriched from blood (not recorded which). The rearrangement uses TRBV4-2 and TRBJ1-2; the match to TRBD1 covers 12 bases. The TCR sequence derives from a middle-aged woman with acute COVID-19. CDR3 nucleotide sequence: TGTGCCAGTACGGGACAGGGGGCTTGGGGCTACACCTTC. It yields the protein CASTGQGAWGYTF.